Each of the 19 T cell receptor beta chains below was sequenced from the same sample in a study of beta chain features in type 1 diabetes. Study-level findings and limits: Within each of all four CD4+ subsets, Type 1 diabetes patients had TCRB CDR3s that were moderately but significantly shorter.

Antigens of these TCRs are unknown. Expressed TCRB transcripts were sequenced after all isolated RNA was converted to cDNA. Some clones are missing from TCRdb's copy, which holds only in-frame ones; the method was immunoSEQ multiplex PCR. Here the sample spans 100,000 to 150,000 clones, approximately 15% being singletons. Material for sequencing was central memory CD4+ T cells from blood. The receptors derive from a young man with type 1 diabetes.

This clone was counted many times. V and J are TRBV30 and TRBJ2-7; D is uncertain. This CDR3 region has 11 residues. Trimming took 2 bases from V and 5 from J, leaving 7 bases between them. The V gene's germline CDR1 is GTSNPN and CDR2 SVGIG (reference sequence). CDR3 in amino acids: CAWSWQNEQYF. As DNA, the CDR3 is TGTGCCTGGAGTTGGCAGAACGAGCAGTACTTC.

This clone was observed a few times. CDR3 residues: CAWSPTSYNEQFF. The CDR3 coding sequence is TGTGCCTGGAGCCCGACTAGCTACAATGAGCAGTTCTTC. V usage is TRBV30 and J usage is TRBJ2-1, with D possibly matching TRBD2 (6 bases). V was pared by 3 bases and J by 3 bases, with 9 bases between. Germline values: CDR1 GTSNPN, CDR2 SVGIG (reference sequence). This CDR3 region has 13 residues.

This clone was detected many times. This chain connects TRBV29-1 to TRBJ2-7; 11 nucleotides line up with TRBD1. Trimming removed 4 bases from V and 7 bases from J; junction bases left unmatched: 9. Germline V gives CDR1 SQVTM, CDR2 ANQGSEA. The CDR3 extends over 14 amino acids. The CDR3 reads CSVARDRGTGEQYF. In DNA, the CDR3 is TGCAGCGTTGCCCGGGACAGGGGGACGGGAGAGCAGTACTTC.

This chain connects TRBV7-2 to TRBJ2-3; 7 nucleotides align to TRBD2. The ends lost 2 bases at V and 0 bases at J; junction bases unmatched: 8. The germline CDR1 and CDR2 sequences are SGHTA and FQGNSA. This CDR3 has 17 amino acids. The CDR3 bases are TGTGCCAGCAGCTTATATGGAGCGGGGCCTAGCACAGATACGCAGTATTTT. Translated, it gives CASSLYGAGPSTDTQYF. Filled out from reference TRBV7-2 and TRBJ2-3, the complete variable domain reads GAGVSQSPSNKVTEKGKDVELRCDPISGHTALYWYRQSLGQGLEFLIYFQGNSAPDKSGLPSDRFSAERTGGSVSTLTIQRTQQEDSAVYLCASSLYGAGPSTDTQYFGPGTRLTVL.

The chain uses TRBV14 and TRBJ2-6, with TRBD1 matching over 7 bases. Germline V gene lookup returns CDR1 SGHDN and CDR2 FVKESK. V gave up 7 bases and J gave up 0 bases; unmatched junction bases: 12. This CDR3 is 18 amino acids long. Here the CDR3 reads CASTRTGALYSGANVLTF. The CDR3 DNA sequence: TGTGCCAGCACCAGAACAGGGGCCCTCTACTCTGGGGCCAACGTCCTGACTTTC.

V is TRBV20-1 and J is TRBJ1-1, with unresolved D. CDR3 size: 11 residues. Germline V CDR1 and CDR2: DFQATT, SNEGSKA (reference sequence). V lost 6 bases and J lost 1, with 6 bases in between. The CDR3 sequence: CSAFGNTEAFF. The CDR3 bases are TGCAGTGCCTTCGGGAACACTGAAGCTTTCTTT.

This clone was found many times. The gene calls are TRBV11-2 and TRBJ2-6, with D unclear. Germline values: CDR1 SGHAT, CDR2 FQNNGV. V was pared by 1 base and J by 6 bases, with 10 bases between. The CDR3 totals 15 residues. CDR3 in DNA: TGTGCCAGCAGCTTAGTTGGGTCGCAGGCCAACGTCCTGACTTTC. This translates into CASSLVGSQANVLTF.

In this sample, this clone turned up a few times. The CDR3 protein is CASSEAGGKETQYF. CDR3 coding DNA: TGTGCCAGCAGTGAAGCGGGAGGCAAAGAGACCCAGTACTTC. V and J are TRBV25-1 and TRBJ2-5; 8 bases match TRBD2. CDR1 is MGHDK, CDR2 SYGVNS, per germline. V shed 2 bases and J 3 bases; nucleotides not matched to a gene: 2. This CDR3 is 14 amino acids long.

This clone was seen a handful of times. The J gene is TRBJ1-2, the V gene TRBV7-2; TRBD1 agrees at 9 bases. The germline gives CDR1 SGHTA, CDR2 FQGNSA. V lost 2 bases, J lost 6 bases, and 19 bases stayed unmatched. This CDR3 has 19 amino acids. The CDR3: CASSLYPPGQGWLQDGYTF. CDR3 nucleotide sequence: TGTGCCAGCAGCTTATACCCCCCGGGACAGGGCTGGCTACAGGATGGCTACACCTTC. Using reference TRBV7-2 and TRBJ1-2 for the parts outside the CDR3, the full variable domain is GAGVSQSPSNKVTEKGKDVELRCDPISGHTALYWYRQSLGQGLEFLIYFQGNSAPDKSGLPSDRFSAERTGGSVSTLTIQRTQQEDSAVYLCASSLYPPGQGWLQDGYTFGSGTRLTVV.

The V gene is TRBV27, the J gene TRBJ2-7, with a possible D match to TRBD2 (6 bases). V lost 2 bases and J lost 11, with 13 bases in between. Per the germline V gene, CDR1 is MNHEY and CDR2 is SMNVEV (reference sequence). The CDR3 length is 12 residues. The CDR3 region is CASSLGRERKYF. In DNA form, the CDR3 reads TGTGCCAGCAGTTTAGGGCGGGAAAGGAAGTACTTC.

This chain uses TRBV15 with TRBJ2-3; 8 bases line up with TRBD2. This CDR3 region has 13 residues. Germline CDR1 is LNHNV and CDR2 is YYDKDF (reference sequence). V gave up 0 bases and J gave up 13 bases; unmatched junction bases: 6. The CDR3 nucleotides are TGTGCCACCAGCAGAGATAGGCGGGAGGCAAAGTATTTT. It encodes CATSRDRREAKYF.

The sample holds many counts of this clone. Just one base apart from a much larger clone, this may be a read error. J is TRBJ2-2 and V is TRBV15, with D possibly matching TRBD1 (6 bases). The CDR3 length is 16 residues. Germline CDR1 reads LNHNV; CDR2 reads YYDKDF (reference sequence). Trimming cost V 0 bases and J 5 bases, with 13 bases left between them. This chain's CDR3 is CATSRDRAGVTGELFF. The DNA of the CDR3 is TGTGCCACCAGCAGAGATCGGGCAGGGGTGACCGGGGAGCTGTTTTTT.

The gene calls are TRBV7-2 and TRBJ2-3; 8 nucleotides line up with TRBD2. J lost 7 bases, V lost 7 bases, and 7 bases had no gene match. The CDR3 totals 13 residues. CDR1 and CDR2 from the germline V gene are SGHTA and FQGNSA. The CDR3 here is CASTTSETYTQYF. The CDR3 nucleotides read TGTGCCAGCACGACTAGCGAGACTTATACGCAGTATTTT. Based on the CDR3 plus reference TRBV7-2 and TRBJ2-3, the full variable domain is GAGVSQSPSNKVTEKGKDVELRCDPISGHTALYWYRQSLGQGLEFLIYFQGNSAPDKSGLPSDRFSAERTGGSVSTLTIQRTQQEDSAVYLCASTTSETYTQYFGPGTRLTVL.

The rearrangement uses TRBV20-1 and TRBJ2-1; no definite D call. Germline V CDR1 and CDR2: DFQATT, SNEGSKA (reference sequence). Trimming shortened V by 5 bases and J by 10 bases, and 9 bases separated the two germline ends. This CDR3 comprises 10 residues. Here the CDR3 reads CSARRSEQFF. The CDR3 nucleotides read TGCAGTGCTCGACGCTCGGAGCAGTTCTTC.

The rearrangement links TRBV9 to TRBJ2-7; tentatively, D is TRBD1 or TRBD2 (6 bases each). Trimming stripped 2 bases from V and 0 bases from J, with 12 bases between. Germline values: CDR1 SGDLS, CDR2 YYNGEE. The CDR3 consists of 15 residues. In DNA form, the CDR3 reads TGTGCCAGCAGCGTTGGAGGGGGTAACTCCTACGAGCAGTACTTC. It encodes CASSVGGGNSYEQYF.

This clone has a count of ten or more. The chain has TRBV4-2 and TRBJ2-1; unclear D gene. The CDR3 contains 15 residues. Germline loops: CDR1 LGHNA, CDR2 YNFKEQ. Trimming removed 0 bases at V and 6 bases at J, with 12 bases between. The CDR3, as DNA: TGTGCCAGCAGCCAAGAAGGCAGCTGGGTCAATGAGCAGTTCTTC. It encodes CASSQEGSWVNEQFF.

In its sample, this clone was seen a few times. The chain recombines TRBV18 with TRBJ2-1; 8 bases align to TRBD2. Trimming took 6 bases from V and 1 from J; bases not matched to a gene: 2. This CDR3 spans 14 amino acids. CDR1 is KGHSH, CDR2 LQKENI, per germline. CDR3 sequence (DNA): TGTGCCAGCTCCGGGACTAGTTCCTACAATGAGCAGTTCTTC. Protein product: CASSGTSSYNEQFF.

This clone has a handful of counts. The J gene is TRBJ2-1, the V gene TRBV7-6; no definite D call. Trimming shortened V by 10 bases and J by 4 bases, and 8 bases separated the two germline ends. This CDR3 is built from 11 residues. Germline CDR1 SGHVS, CDR2 FNYEAQ. CDR3 protein: CATSQYNEQFF. DNA of the CDR3: TGTGCCACTAGTCAGTACAATGAGCAGTTCTTC.

The rearrangement links TRBV28 to TRBJ2-5; D is perhaps TRBD1 or TRBD2 (5 bases each). This CDR3 contains 14 residues. V was clipped by 7 bases and J by 3 bases, with 15 bases between them. Per the germline V gene, CDR1 is MDHEN and CDR2 is SYDVKM. The CDR3 loop is CASIRLRGEETQYF. The CDR3 DNA follows: TGTGCCAGCATCCGCCTGAGAGGGGAAGAGACCCAGTACTTC.